This T cell receptor (beta chain) was recorded in a study of OX40 agonist ivuxolimab in advanced cancers. Overall study context: Intravenous ivuxolimab was administered to patients every 2 weeks at 0.01 to 10 mg/kg. At roughly 83% male, the cohort had a mean age of around 56 years, ranging from about 20 to 90.

Study-wide results and caveats: People who partly responded at 0.1-3.0 mg/kg had some of the least clonal expansion seen.

In germline, CDR1 is KGHSH, CDR2 LQKENI. The CDR3 consists of 14 residues. V was trimmed by 2 bases and J by 7 bases, leaving 14 bases between them. The method was immunoSEQ multiplex PCR; TCRdb's version includes in-frame clones alone and lacks a portion of them. The sample yields some 41,000 clones, approximately 91% seen once. Remarks on this clone: What it recognizes is unknown.

Sequencing was performed on CD4+ or CD8+ T cells sorted from blood, taken in a trial of the OX40 agonist ivuxolimab. This TCR derives from an adult with an advanced solid tumor such as melanoma, head and neck, liver or kidney cancer. The rearrangement links TRBV18 to TRBJ1-2; D perhaps matches TRBD1 (6 bases). The CDR3 DNA sequence: TGTGCCAGCTCACCATTAGGGGGAGCGGCTGGCTACACCTTC. Translated: CASSPLGGAAGYTF.